These 30 T cell receptor beta chains were all obtained from the same sample, sequenced in a study of shared clonotypes between healthy human individuals. The naive CD8 population came from CD45RO-negative cells selected for CCR7, without terminally differentiated effector memory CD45RA+ cells. Clones were sequenced by immunoSEQ multiplex PCR, and TCRdb holds only the in-frame ones, with some missing. The sample gives about 2 million clones, approximately 95% of which show up once; approximately 1.2% is in the top ten. Sample: naive CD8+ T cells sorted from blood. Receptors originate from a man aged 18 to 30 in good health.

V and J are TRBV6-1 and TRBJ2-5; perhaps TRBD1 as D (6 bases). Trimming removed 2 bases from V and 1 base from J, with 11 bases in between. CDR1 is MNHNS, CDR2 SASEGT, per germline. The CDR3 length is 15 residues. DNA for the CDR3: TGTGCCAGCAGTGAATTGGGGACAAGCCAAGAGACCCAGTACTTC. This codes for CASSELGTSQETQYF.

This rearrangement joins TRBV5-6 to TRBJ2-7; TRBD2 matches 12 bases. The V and J ends lost 4 bases and 2 bases, in that order; junction bases with no gene match: 4. CDR1 SGHDT and CDR2 YYEEEE come from the germline V gene. The CDR3 has 15 amino acids. The CDR3 bases are TGTGCCAGCAGCGGCCGACTAGCGGGGGCCTACGAGCAGTACTTC. Its protein is CASSGRLAGAYEQYF.

The gene calls are TRBV6-6 and TRBJ2-7, with D possibly being TRBD1 or TRBD2 (5 bases each). The V end lost 7 bases, the J end lost 2 bases, and 18 bases lay between the germline ends. Germline-derived CDR1 and CDR2 are MNHNY and SVGAGI (reference sequence). This CDR3 has 15 residues. CDR3 region: CASKDPAGSPYEQYF. The CDR3 nucleotides are TGTGCCAGCAAAGACCCGGCAGGGAGCCCCTACGAGCAGTACTTC.

This chain joins TRBV25-1 and TRBJ2-7; D unclear. CDR3 size: 14 residues. Looked up from germline, CDR1 is MGHDK and CDR2 is SYGVNS. V was clipped by 2 bases and J by 1 base, with 9 bases between them. The CDR3, as DNA: TGTGCCAGCAGTGAAAGCCCAGAGTCCTACGAGCAGTACTTC. Translating it yields CASSESPESYEQYF.

This sequence joins TRBV5-6 and TRBJ2-1; 7 bases are a match to TRBD1. V shed 4 bases and J 7 bases; nucleotides not matched to a gene: 5. The CDR3 covers 13 residues. Per the germline V gene, CDR1 is SGHDT and CDR2 is YYEEEE. DNA for the CDR3: TGTGCCAGCAGCATGGGACAGCCAAATGAGCAGTTCTTC. This codes for CASSMGQPNEQFF. Full variable domain (remainder filled in from reference TRBV5-6 and TRBJ2-1): DAGVTQSPTHLIKTRGQQVTLRCSPKSGHDTVSWYQQALGQGPQFIFQYYEEEERQRGNFPDRFSGHQFPNYSSELNVNALLLGDSALYLCASSMGQPNEQFFGPGTRLTVL.

The chain links TRBV5-1 to TRBJ2-7; weak D call: TRBD2 (6 bases). V lost 4 bases, J lost 5 bases, and 13 bases lay in between. There are 13 residues in the CDR3. Germline V CDR1 and CDR2: SGHRS, YFSETQ. DNA for the CDR3: TGCGCCAGCAGCCCGAGACCGGGAGACGAGCAGTACTTC. Translation gives CASSPRPGDEQYF.

The chain couples TRBV14 to TRBJ1-1; D perhaps matches TRBD1 (6 bases). This CDR3 has 14 amino acids. Germline-derived CDR1 and CDR2 are SGHDN and FVKESK. The ends were cut back, 6 bases at V and 4 bases at J, with 15 bases in the middle. The DNA for the CDR3 is TGTGCCAGCAGTCCCCGGACAGAAGGCACTGAAGCTTTCTTT. Translated, it gives CASSPRTEGTEAFF.

This chain joins TRBV29-1 and TRBJ2-3; 9 nucleotides agree with TRBD2. CDR1 and CDR2 from the germline V gene are SQVTM and ANQGSEA. The CDR3 is 15 amino acids. With V trimmed by 4 bases and J by 2 bases, 7 bases remained unmatched. CDR3 coding DNA: TGCAGCGTTGGAGGACTAGCGAGGGACACAGATACGCAGTATTTT. Encoded protein: CSVGGLARDTDTQYF.

The chain combines TRBV7-9 with TRBJ2-7; a possible D gene is TRBD2 (5 bases). CDR1 SEHNR and CDR2 FQNEAQ come from the germline V gene (reference sequence). The CDR3 is made up of 14 amino acids. V was trimmed by 4 bases and J by 2 bases, leaving 12 bases between them. The CDR3 DNA follows: TGTGCCAGCAGCTCGCGGGTACGACCCTACGAGCAGTACTTC. Its translation is CASSSRVRPYEQYF.

The rearrangement links TRBV15 to TRBJ2-7; TRBD2 is a possible D gene (5 bases). V lost 3 bases, J lost 5 bases, and 11 bases lay in between. The CDR3 contains 13 residues. Looked up from germline, CDR1 is LNHNV and CDR2 is YYDKDF (reference sequence). In nucleotides, the CDR3 is TGTGCCACCAGCAGCGGGAAGGTAGACGAGCAGTACTTC. This encodes CATSSGKVDEQYF.

The genes are TRBV5-4 and TRBJ2-7; no reliable D call. Germline V CDR1 and CDR2: SGHNT, YYREEE (reference sequence). The CDR3 is made up of 11 amino acids. V gave up 4 bases and J gave up 3 bases, with 5 bases separating them. CDR3 in DNA: TGTGCCAGCAGCAACGGCTACGAGCAGTACTTC. Translating it yields CASSNGYEQYF.

The J gene is TRBJ1-1, the V gene TRBV5-8, with D unclear. This CDR3 has 16 amino acids. Trimming left V 4 bases short and J 1 base short, with 17 bases between. Germline CDR1 and CDR2: SGHTS and YDEGEE. The CDR3 bases are TGTGCCAGCAGCGCAAGGCATGGAATCGGGAACACTGAAGCTTTCTTT. This translates into CASSARHGIGNTEAFF.

Worth noting for this clone: The same CDR3 can be traced to other DNA sequences in this sample. The J gene is TRBJ1-1, the V gene TRBV7-9; tentative D call: TRBD1 (6 bases). The germline V gene encodes CDR1 SEHNR and CDR2 FQNEAQ (reference sequence). V dropped 6 bases and J dropped 8 bases, with 13 bases sitting between them. This CDR3 is 12 amino acids long. CDR3 residues: CASSLGAAEAFF. DNA of the CDR3: TGTGCCAGCAGTTTGGGGGCGGCAGAAGCTTTCTTT.

As regards this clone: Other DNA sequences in the sample encode the same CDR3. V gene TRBV27 combines with J gene TRBJ2-3; D is undetermined. This CDR3 spans 13 amino acids. V gave up 1 base and J gave up 3 bases, with 5 bases separating them. Germline V CDR1 and CDR2: MNHEY, SMNVEV (reference sequence). The CDR3 sequence: CASSLLSTDTQYF. CDR3 DNA sequence: TGTGCCAGCAGTTTATTATCGACAGATACGCAGTATTTT.

As concerns this clone: The sample holds other DNA sequences that translate to the same CDR3. The chain couples TRBV7-9 to TRBJ2-1; 9 nucleotides align to TRBD2. The CDR3 loop spans 14 amino acids. Germline CDR1 reads SEHNR; CDR2 reads FQNEAQ (reference sequence). V was clipped by 5 bases and J by 6 bases; unmatched bases: 5. This CDR3 is CASSVAGGFNEQFF. CDR3 sequence (DNA): TGTGCCAGCAGCGTTGCGGGAGGGTTCAATGAGCAGTTCTTC.

Here the CDR3 DNA reads TGTGCCAGCAGCTTGACTAGCGGCTACAATGAGCAGTTCTTC. Protein product: CASSLTSGYNEQFF. The V call is TRBV11-2, the J call TRBJ2-1; 9 bases are a match to TRBD2. J was trimmed by 3 bases and V by 3 bases; bases with no gene match: 0. There are 14 residues in the CDR3. Per germline, CDR1 SGHAT and CDR2 FQNNGV.

On this clone itself: Other DNA sequences in the sample encode the same CDR3. This chain links TRBV30 with TRBJ2-7, with D possibly matching TRBD1 (6 bases). The CDR3 is made up of 13 amino acids. Trimming took 2 bases from V and 2 from J, leaving 10 bases between them. Looked up from germline, CDR1 is GTSNPN and CDR2 is SVGIG (reference sequence). The CDR3 coding sequence is TGTGCCTGGAGTCCGGACAGTCCCTACGAGCAGTACTTC. Its protein is CAWSPDSPYEQYF.

The V and J genes are TRBV11-2 and TRBJ2-7; perhaps TRBD2 as D (7 bases). V lost 4 bases and J lost 3, with 13 bases in between. CDR3 length: 14 residues. CDR1 and CDR2 from the germline V gene are SGHAT and FQNNGV. CDR3 nucleotide sequence: TGTGCCAGCAGCTCGGGGGGCATAGTCTACGAGCAGTACTTC. Translation gives CASSSGGIVYEQYF.

This clone occurred once. The V call is TRBV28, the J call TRBJ1-5, with D unresolved. The CDR3 consists of 16 residues. The germline gives CDR1 MDHEN, CDR2 SYDVKM. Between the trimmed V and J ends, which lost 3 bases and 2 bases, there was a span of 14 bases. The CDR3, as DNA: TGTGCCAGCAGTTTTTTGGGGTCATTAGGCAATCAGCCCCAGCATTTT. Amino acids: CASSFLGSLGNQPQHF.

The chain is built from TRBV4-3 and TRBJ1-1; D remains ambiguous. Germline-derived CDR1 and CDR2 are LGHNA and YSLEER. This CDR3 has 14 amino acids. Trimming stripped 1 base from V and 4 bases from J, with 10 bases between. The CDR3 nucleotides read TGCGCCAGCAGCCAAGTCTTCGGCACCACTGAAGCTTTCTTT. Translating gives CASSQVFGTTEAFF.

The chain links TRBV4-3 to TRBJ2-3; D gene uncertain. The V gene's germline CDR1 is LGHNA and CDR2 YSLEER. CDR3 length: 17 amino acids. The V end was cut by 0 bases, the J end by 0 bases, with 13 bases between. CDR3: CASSQDRQPASTDTQYF. The CDR3 bases are TGCGCCAGCAGCCAAGATAGGCAGCCAGCTAGCACAGATACGCAGTATTTT.

The chain combines TRBV7-8 with TRBJ1-1; TRBD1 might be the D (6 bases). This CDR3 has 16 amino acids. V gave up 1 base and J gave up 1 base, with 13 bases separating them. Germline V gene sequence: CDR1 SGHVS, CDR2 FQNEAQ. The CDR3 sequence is CASSLVGLTGNTEAFF. CDR3 in DNA: TGTGCCAGCAGCTTAGTGGGACTGACAGGGAACACTGAAGCTTTCTTT.

Note on this clone: The sample has other DNA sequences that encode this CDR3 too. The chain recombines TRBV7-9 with TRBJ2-2; D ambiguous. The CDR3 contains 12 residues. Trimming pared 3 bases from V and 4 bases from J, leaving 3 bases between. In germline, CDR1 is SEHNR, CDR2 FQNEAQ (reference sequence). The CDR3 here is CASSFRTGELFF. As DNA, the CDR3 is TGTGCCAGCAGCTTCCGCACCGGGGAGCTGTTTTTT.

The rearrangement links TRBV15 to TRBJ1-5; D perhaps matches TRBD1 (6 bases). CDR3 size: 15 residues. Deletions cut 0 bases from V and 6 bases from J, with 12 bases between. CDR1 LNHNV and CDR2 YYDKDF come from the germline V gene (reference sequence). CDR3 in amino acids: CATSRDLGAAQPQHF. Written as DNA, the CDR3 is TGTGCCACCAGCAGAGATCTGGGGGCAGCTCAGCCCCAGCATTTT.

In DNA form, the CDR3 reads TGTGCCAGCAGCCCCTCCCGGGGATCCTACTACGAGCAGTACTTC. Translation gives CASSPSRGSYYEQYF. The chain joins TRBV7-4 to TRBJ2-7, with D perhaps TRBD2 (5 bases). The V gene's germline CDR1 is SGHVT and CDR2 SQSDAQ. Trimming stripped 5 bases from V and 3 bases from J, with 17 bases between. This CDR3 comprises 15 residues.

The chain links TRBV13 to TRBJ2-7, with 7 positions matching TRBD1. V shed 5 bases, J shed 2 bases, and the junction held 12 bases outside the gene matches. The CDR3 totals 16 residues. Germline CDR1 is PRHDT and CDR2 is FYEKMQ (reference sequence). The CDR3 DNA sequence: TGTGCCAGCAGCATAACGACAGGGTCGTTGACCTACGAGCAGTACTTC. Translation gives CASSITTGSLTYEQYF.

A few counts support this clone. Other DNA sequences of this sample code for an identical CDR3. This chain uses TRBV7-9 with TRBJ2-1, with a tentative D call TRBD2 (6 bases). Trimming removed 8 bases at V and 4 bases at J, with 9 bases between. CDR1 is SEHNR, CDR2 FQNEAQ, per germline (reference sequence). The CDR3 is 12 amino acids. The CDR3 sequence is CASSAGYNEQFF. CDR3 in DNA: TGTGCCAGCTCCGCGGGGTACAATGAGCAGTTCTTC.

The gene calls are TRBV27 and TRBJ2-5, with 7 bases fitting TRBD1. This CDR3 is 14 amino acids long. V lost 2 bases and J lost 5; bases outside the gene matches: 5. CDR1 and CDR2 (germline): MNHEY, SMNVEV (reference sequence). The CDR3 sequence: CASSLLDRDETQYF. Written as DNA, the CDR3 is TGTGCCAGCAGTTTACTCGACAGGGATGAGACCCAGTACTTC.

V usage is TRBV27 and J usage is TRBJ2-3; D might be TRBD2 (7 bases). Trimming cost V 7 bases and J 4 bases, with 15 bases left between them. The CDR3 loop spans 14 amino acids. The germline CDR1 and CDR2 sequences are MNHEY and SMNVEV (reference sequence). The CDR3 loop reads CASTPGGAADTQYF. The CDR3 DNA sequence: TGTGCCAGCACTCCTGGGGGGGCCGCAGATACGCAGTATTTT.

This chain uses TRBV1 with TRBJ2-7; TRBD2, the D gene given by the table, was not confirmed from the DNA. TRBV1 is deemed a pseudogene. CDR3 length: 15 residues. The chain's CDR3 is CTSRSGGTLSYEQYF. CDR3 nucleotide sequence: TGCACCAGCAGAAGCGGGGGGACGCTCTCCTACGAGCAGTACTTC.